One sample yielded the 17 T cell receptor beta chains listed below, sequenced in a study of cytomegalovirus exposure and HLA in healthy donors. PCR involved 60 Vbeta and 13 Jbeta primers. TCRdb keeps only in-frame clones here, not all; method: immunoSEQ multiplex PCR. The sample holds some 110,000 clones, around 70% seen once. Sequenced sample: PBMCs. Receptors originate from a man aged 25-40 years in good health and CMV-seronegative.

The chain carries TRBV10-3 and TRBJ2-3; 9 bases match TRBD2. After removal of 7 bases from V and 3 bases from J, the junction contained 8 bases not matched to a gene. Germline-derived CDR1 and CDR2 are ENHRY and SYGVKD. The CDR3 loop spans 15 amino acids. This CDR3 is CAIKLAGPATDTQYF. The CDR3 region has the DNA TGTGCCATCAAACTAGCGGGCCCGGCGACAGATACGCAGTATTTT.

In its sample, this clone was seen a few times. This chain's CDR3 is CASSPGGASYEQYF. The CDR3 DNA sequence: TGCGCCAGCAGCCCCGGCGGGGCCTCCTACGAGCAGTACTTC. The V and J genes are TRBV5-1 and TRBJ2-7, with a possible D match to TRBD2 (6 bases). Per germline, CDR1 SGHRS and CDR2 YFSETQ. V shed 4 bases and J shed 0 bases, with 11 bases lying between them. This CDR3 comprises 14 residues.

This clone was recorded a few times. The rearrangement joins TRBV30 to TRBJ1-2, with 9 bases identical to TRBD1. The germline V gene has CDR1 GTSNPN and CDR2 SVGIG (reference sequence). Trimming took 7 bases from V and 6 from J; bases not matched to a gene: 6. CDR3 length equals 12 residues. The DNA of the CDR3 is TGTGCCTACAGGGGGCATGAGGATGGCTACACCTTC. As protein: CAYRGHEDGYTF.

This rearrangement joins TRBV2 to TRBJ1-2; 8 bases fit TRBD1. Germline values: CDR1 SNHLY, CDR2 FYNNEI. This CDR3 is 14 amino acids long. After removal of 5 bases from V and 8 bases from J, the junction contained 10 bases not matched to a gene. The CDR3 DNA sequence: TGTGCCAGCAGTTCAGAACCTGACAGGGGAGGCTACACCTTC. Its translation: CASSSEPDRGGYTF.

The CDR3 here is CASSPQGMNQPQHF. Here the CDR3 DNA reads TGTGCCAGCAGCCCCCAGGGTATGAATCAGCCCCAGCATTTT. The rearrangement links TRBV27 to TRBJ1-5; D may be TRBD1 (5 bases). The CDR3 runs 14 residues. V gave up 6 bases and J gave up 4 bases, with 13 bases separating them. The V gene's germline CDR1 is MNHEY and CDR2 SMNVEV (reference sequence).

J is TRBJ2-5 and V is TRBV7-8; 7 nucleotides line up with TRBD1. V shed 3 bases and J 2 bases; nucleotides not matched to a gene: 6. This CDR3 is 15 amino acids long. The germline CDR1 and CDR2 sequences are SGHVS and FQNEAQ. CDR3 protein: CASSFQSRGQETQYF. The CDR3 bases are TGTGCCAGCAGCTTTCAGTCCAGGGGGCAAGAGACCCAGTACTTC.

The chain uses TRBV19 and TRBJ1-2, with 9 bases lining up with TRBD1. V lost 3 bases and J lost 4; bases outside the gene matches: 9. CDR1 is LNHDA and CDR2 is SQIVND in the germline V gene (reference sequence). The CDR3 totals 16 residues. CDR3 loop: CASSILQGATFYGYTF. CDR3 nucleotide sequence: TGTGCCAGTAGTATTTTACAGGGGGCGACCTTCTATGGCTACACCTTC.

The chain couples TRBV6-1 to TRBJ1-1; D gene uncertain. The CDR3 contains 13 residues. Germline CDR1 reads MNHNS; CDR2 reads SASEGT. Trimming shortened V by 2 bases and J by 1 base, and 5 bases separated the two germline ends. CDR3 residues: CASSERENTEAFF. The CDR3 bases are TGTGCCAGCAGTGAACGGGAGAACACTGAAGCTTTCTTT.

The chain is built from TRBV18 and TRBJ1-2; 8 positions match TRBD1. The germline V gene encodes CDR1 KGHSH and CDR2 LQKENI. The CDR3 is 19 amino acids. J gave up 4 bases and V 2 bases, and 18 bases lay outside the gene matches. The CDR3 coding sequence is TGTGCCAGCTCACCATTGTCCGGAACAGGGGGTAAAGCCCTCTATGGCTACACCTTC. As protein: CASSPLSGTGGKALYGYTF.

V gene TRBV4-2 combines with J gene TRBJ1-4, with 8 bases aligning to TRBD1. The V segment lost 3 bases and the J segment 3 bases; nucleotides outside the gene matches: 9. This CDR3 region has 17 residues. Germline V gene lookup returns CDR1 LGHNA and CDR2 YNFKEQ. CDR3 amino acids: CASSHLSGGMSNEKLFF. The CDR3, as DNA: TGTGCCAGCAGCCACCTATCAGGGGGCATGTCTAATGAAAAACTGTTTTTT.

V is TRBV7-3 and J is TRBJ2-5; TRBD2 aligns across 9 bases. The germline V gene encodes CDR1 SGHTA and CDR2 FQGTGA. The length of the CDR3 is 16 residues. Losses at the gene ends were 3 bases for V and 1 base for J; bases not matched to a gene: 6. CDR3 sequence (DNA): TGTGCCAGCAGCTTTGGGGCGGGAGGGTCCCAAGAGACCCAGTACTTC. It codes for CASSFGAGGSQETQYF. Supplemented by reference TRBV7-3 and TRBJ2-5, the full variable domain reads GAGVSQTPSNKVTEKGKYVELRCDPISGHTALYWYRQSLGQGPEFLIYFQGTGAADDSGLPNDRFFAVRPEGSVSTLKIQRTERGDSAVYLCASSFGAGGSQETQYFGPGTRLLVL.

The chain joins TRBV2 to TRBJ1-3; D is unresolved. V was trimmed by 2 bases and J by 4 bases, leaving 18 bases between them. From germline, CDR1 is SNHLY and CDR2 FYNNEI. The CDR3 spans 17 residues. The CDR3 DNA follows: TGTGCCAGCAGTGAAACAGCGCGGCGAGGGTTGGGAAACACCATATATTTT. Its protein is CASSETARRGLGNTIYF.

The rearrangement joins TRBV5-4 to TRBJ2-5, with TRBD2 identical over 9 bases. Unmatched junction bases numbered 8, after V lost 6 bases and J lost 2 bases. CDR1 is SGHNT, CDR2 YYREEE, per germline (reference sequence). This CDR3 comprises 15 residues. In DNA form, the CDR3 reads TGTGCCAGCAAAGTGGGACTAGCTGGGCAAGAGACCCAGTACTTC. It translates to CASKVGLAGQETQYF.

This chain links TRBV29-1 with TRBJ1-2, with D possibly being TRBD1 (6 bases). Per the germline V gene, CDR1 is SQVTM and CDR2 is ANQGSEA. The CDR3 covers 14 residues. V was clipped by 7 bases and J by 3 bases, with 18 bases between them. The CDR3 sequence: CSGDGGPAYYGYTF. The DNA of the CDR3 is TGCAGCGGCGACGGGGGGCCTGCTTACTATGGCTACACCTTC.

This chain connects TRBV4-2 to TRBJ2-3; TRBD2 agrees at 8 bases. The CDR3 has 16 residues. The junction had 8 bases not matched to a gene; V was cut back by 5 bases and J by 1 base. Germline CDR1 and CDR2: LGHNA and YNFKEQ. The CDR3 is CASSYSYSGGTDTQYF. CDR3 DNA: TGTGCCAGCAGCTATTCCTATAGCGGGGGCACAGATACGCAGTATTTT.

This clone was recorded a few times. V gene TRBV28 combines with J gene TRBJ1-1, with a weak D call TRBD1 (6 bases). Trimming removed 7 bases at V and 4 bases at J, with 16 bases between. Looked up from germline, CDR1 is MDHEN and CDR2 is SYDVKM. This CDR3 has 14 residues. The CDR3 nucleotides read TGTGCCAGCACCTCGATCAGGGGTCGCACTGAAGCTTTCTTT. This gives the protein CASTSIRGRTEAFF.

This clone was seen a few times. The chain has TRBV10-3 and TRBJ2-1, with 14 bases that match TRBD2. Germline assignment: CDR1 ENHRY and CDR2 SYGVKD. The CDR3 is 14 residues long. The V gene end was trimmed by 5 bases and the J gene end by 9 bases; junction bases not matched to a gene: 3. In nucleotides, the CDR3 is TGTGCCATCAGTCCGGGACTAGCGGGAGCTGAGCAGTTCTTC. Encoded protein: CAISPGLAGAEQFF.